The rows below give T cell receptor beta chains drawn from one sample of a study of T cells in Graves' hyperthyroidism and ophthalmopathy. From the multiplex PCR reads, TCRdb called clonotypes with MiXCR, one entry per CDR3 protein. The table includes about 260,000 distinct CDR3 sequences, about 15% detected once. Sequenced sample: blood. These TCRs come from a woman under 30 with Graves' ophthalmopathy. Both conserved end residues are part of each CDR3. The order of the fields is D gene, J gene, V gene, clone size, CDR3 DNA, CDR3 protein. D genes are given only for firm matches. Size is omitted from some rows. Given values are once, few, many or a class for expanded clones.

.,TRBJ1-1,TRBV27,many,TGTGCCAGCAAACGGAGAGGTAACACTGAAGCTTTCTTT,CASKRRGNTEAFF
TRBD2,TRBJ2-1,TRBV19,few,TGTGCCAGTAGTATACTAGCGGGAATCCAATACAATGAGCAGTTCTTC,CASSILAGIQYNEQFF
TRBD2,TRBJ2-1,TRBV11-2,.,TGTGCCAGCAGCCCTGGGACTAGCGGGGTAAATGAGCAGTTCTTC,CASSPGTSGVNEQFF
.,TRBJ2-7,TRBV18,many,TGTGCCAGCTCACCACCATCAAGGGTCGACGAGCAGTACTTC,CASSPPSRVDEQYF
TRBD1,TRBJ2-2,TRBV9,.,TGTGCCAGCAGCGTAGAAGGGACAGGGGACTTCACCGGGGAGCTGTTTTTT,CASSVEGTGDFTGELFF
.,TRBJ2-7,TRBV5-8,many,TGTGCCAGCAGCGTGGCGGGTAGGAGCTCCTACGAGCAGTACTTC,CASSVAGRSSYEQYF
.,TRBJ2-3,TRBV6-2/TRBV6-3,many,TGTGCCAGCAGCCGTTTCGGGCACACAGATACGCAGTATTTT,CASSRFGHTDTQYF
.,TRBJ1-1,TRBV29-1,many,TGCAGCGTTGACCCACTTCAGTATCTTGACACTGAAGCTTTCTTT,CSVDPLQYLDTEAFF
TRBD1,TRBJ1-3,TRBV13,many,TGTGCCAGCAGCTTCAACCCTTCAGGGGGCAGTGGAAACACCATATATTTT,CASSFNPSGGSGNTIYF
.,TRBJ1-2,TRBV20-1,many,TGCAGTGCTAGAGCGAAGGGGGGGCGGTACAGATTTAACTATGGCTACACCTTC,CSARAKGGRYRFNYGYTF
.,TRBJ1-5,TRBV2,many,TGTGCCAGCAGGGTCATGGTTGCAGGGCCCCAGCATTTT,CASRVMVAGPQHF
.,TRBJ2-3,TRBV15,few,TGTGCCACCAGGGAGTCTTACAAGACAGATACGCAGTATTTT,CATRESYKTDTQYF
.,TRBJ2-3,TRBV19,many,TGTGCCAGTAGGCGGGACGGTAGCACAGATACGCAGTATTTT,CASRRDGSTDTQYF